This T cell receptor (beta chain) is drawn from a study of T cells in Graves' hyperthyroidism and ophthalmopathy. Study findings and constraints: Blood also held most thyroid clonotypes expanded beyond 0.001.

A word on this clonotype: Antigen specificity is unknown.

Germline lookup yields CDR1 SGHVS and CDR2 FQNEAQ. The CDR3 contains 17 residues. The ends lost 1 base at V and 1 base at J; junction bases unmatched: 4. Regions amplified from RNA transcripts were the TCR beta CDR3 regions. First-round RT-PCR with HTBI primers amplified the TCR CDR3 region. A single record per CDR3 protein comes from TCRdb applying MiXCR to the multiplex PCR reads. The sample holds hundreds of thousands of distinct CDR3 sequences; about half are singletons and the top ten take 8.2%. V usage is TRBV7-8 and J usage is TRBJ2-7; 13 positions agree with TRBD2. The source of this sequence is a woman between 18 and 29 years old with Graves' hyperthyroidism. The sample comprised peripheral blood or thyroid tissue (not recorded which). The CDR3 nucleotides read TGTGCCAGCAGCTTAGAACTAGCGGGAGGGACATCCTACGAGCAGTACTTC. Its translation is CASSLELAGGTSYEQYF.